The clone carrying this T cell receptor beta chain was seen repeatedly, ten times or more. Its specificity is unknown. This specimen belongs to a study of T-cell reconstitution after alpha-beta-depleted transplantation in children. Researchers prepared the TCRbeta library using unique molecular identifiers, the study reports. TCRdb called the PCR reads again in MiXCR, with one record for every CDR3 protein. The sample carries 330,000 or so distinct CDR3 sequences, 10% recorded once. Study-wide results and limits: Two months or so post-transplant, alpha-beta T cells reportedly derived from several hundred expanded graft clones.

The V and J ends lost 1 base and 1 base respectively, with 11 bases between them. The CDR3 runs to 15 residues. The sequencing here drew on PBMCs, taken before TCRalphabeta/CD19-depleted stem cell transplant. The sequence was collected from a boy under three years old with acute myeloid leukemia, due to receive a stem cell transplant. The rearrangement joins TRBV12-3 or TRBV12-4 to TRBJ2-7; D remains ambiguous. CDR3 nucleotide sequence: TGTGCCAGCAGTTTAGGCGCTGATGGGTCCTACGAGCAGTACTTC. Amino acid sequence: CASSLGADGSYEQYF.